Shown below are 2 T cell receptor beta chains from a single sample sequenced in a study of blood T cells in healthy people across ages. Through a sample-barcoded 5' primer and a J-beta primer mix, a second PCR was run for about 6 to 11 cycles. In TCRdb, the 5' RACE reads were re-called with MiXCR into one record per CDR3 protein. The sample yields more than 900,000 distinct CDR3 sequences, approximately 25% seen once. These data are also associated with another study on T cells of mothers and their children.

Specimen: blood. The receptor set was obtained from a girl aged 2 to 9 in good health.

The chain combines TRBV18 with TRBJ2-7; weak D call: TRBD1 (5 bases). V dropped 1 base and J dropped 3 bases, with 13 bases sitting between them. The CDR3 has 15 amino acids. CDR1 KGHSH and CDR2 LQKENI come from the germline V gene. DNA of the CDR3: TGTGCCAGCTCACCACGGGAAGGGGCCGGCTACGAGCAGTACTTC. Translating gives CASSPREGAGYEQYF.

The V and J genes are TRBV3-1 and TRBJ2-7; TRBD2 aligns across 10 bases. Germline V gene data show CDR1 as LGHDT and CDR2 as YNNKEL (reference sequence). This CDR3 is 16 amino acids long. V shed 1 base, J shed 4 bases, and the junction held 7 bases outside the gene matches. CDR3 DNA: TGTGCCAGCAGCCAAGCGTTAACTAGCGGGGAGTACGAGCAGTACTTC. Amino acid sequence: CASSQALTSGEYEQYF.